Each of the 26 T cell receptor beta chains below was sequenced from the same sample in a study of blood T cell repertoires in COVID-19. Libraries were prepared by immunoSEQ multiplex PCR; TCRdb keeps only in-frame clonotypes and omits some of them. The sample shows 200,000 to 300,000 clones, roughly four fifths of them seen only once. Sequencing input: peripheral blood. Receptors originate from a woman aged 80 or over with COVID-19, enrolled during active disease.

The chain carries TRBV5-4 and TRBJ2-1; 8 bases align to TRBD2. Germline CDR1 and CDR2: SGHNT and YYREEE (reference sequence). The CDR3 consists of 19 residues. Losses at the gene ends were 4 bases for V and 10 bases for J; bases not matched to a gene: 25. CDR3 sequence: CASSLHRGGSGLGQKEQFF. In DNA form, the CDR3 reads TGTGCCAGCAGCCTACATCGGGGTGGATCGGGACTAGGGCAAAAGGAGCAGTTCTTC.

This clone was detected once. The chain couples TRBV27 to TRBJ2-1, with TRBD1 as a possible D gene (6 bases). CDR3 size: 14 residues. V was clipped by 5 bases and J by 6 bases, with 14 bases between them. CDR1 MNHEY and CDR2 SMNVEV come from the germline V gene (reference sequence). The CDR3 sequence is CASSKFRGGNEQFF. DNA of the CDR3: TGTGCCAGCAGTAAATTCCGAGGGGGCAATGAGCAGTTCTTC.

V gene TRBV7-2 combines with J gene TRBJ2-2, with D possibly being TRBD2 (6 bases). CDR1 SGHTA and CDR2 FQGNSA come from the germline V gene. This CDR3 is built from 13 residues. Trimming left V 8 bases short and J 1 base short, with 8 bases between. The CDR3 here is CASGRQNTGELFF. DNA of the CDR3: TGTGCCAGCGGGAGGCAGAACACCGGGGAGCTGTTTTTT.

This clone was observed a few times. The CDR3 sequence: CASSQARASGDGTQYF. CDR3 in DNA: TGTGCCAGCAGCCAAGCGCGGGCTAGCGGGGACGGGACCCAGTACTTC. The chain joins TRBV3-1 (or the pseudogene TRBV3-2) to TRBJ2-5, with 9 bases that match TRBD2. The CDR3 runs 16 residues. Unmatched junction bases numbered 10, after V lost 1 base and J lost 7 bases. Germline V lookup: CDR1 LGHDT, CDR2 YNNKEL (reference sequence).

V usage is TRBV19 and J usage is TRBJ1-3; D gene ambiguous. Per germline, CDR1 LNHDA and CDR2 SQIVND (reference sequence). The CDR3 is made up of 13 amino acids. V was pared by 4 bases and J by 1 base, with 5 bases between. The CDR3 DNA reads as TGTGCCAGTAGTAGGCTTTCTGGAAACACCATATATTTT. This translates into CASSRLSGNTIYF. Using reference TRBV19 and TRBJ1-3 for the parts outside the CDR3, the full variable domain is DGGITQSPKYLFRKEGQNVTLSCEQNLNHDAMYWYRQDPGQGLRLIYYSQIVNDFQKGDIAEGYSVSREKKESFPLTVTSAQKNPTAFYLCASSRLSGNTIYFGEGSWLTVV.

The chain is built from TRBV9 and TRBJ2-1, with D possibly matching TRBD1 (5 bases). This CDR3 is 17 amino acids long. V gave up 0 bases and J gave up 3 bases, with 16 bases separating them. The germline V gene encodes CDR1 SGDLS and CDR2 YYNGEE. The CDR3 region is CASSVDAQVPLYNEQFF. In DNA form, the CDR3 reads TGTGCCAGCAGCGTAGACGCACAGGTCCCCCTCTACAATGAGCAGTTCTTC. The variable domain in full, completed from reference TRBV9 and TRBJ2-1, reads DSGVTQTPKHLITATGQRVTLRCSPRSGDLSVYWYQQSLDQGLQFLIQYYNGEERAKGNILERFSAQQFPDLHSELNLSSLELGDSALYFCASSVDAQVPLYNEQFFGPGTRLTVL.

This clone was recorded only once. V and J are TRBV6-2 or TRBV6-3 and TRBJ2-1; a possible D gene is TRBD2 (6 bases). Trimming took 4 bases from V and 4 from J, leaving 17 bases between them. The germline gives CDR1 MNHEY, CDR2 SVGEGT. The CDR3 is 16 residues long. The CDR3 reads CASSLSTGGVYNEQFF. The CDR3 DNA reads TGTGCCAGCAGTTTATCGACTGGAGGGGTTTACAATGAGCAGTTCTTC.

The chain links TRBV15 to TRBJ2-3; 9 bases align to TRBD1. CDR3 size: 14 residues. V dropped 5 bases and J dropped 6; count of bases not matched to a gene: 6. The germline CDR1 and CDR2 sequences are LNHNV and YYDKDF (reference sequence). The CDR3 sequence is CATSRGQGMDTQYF. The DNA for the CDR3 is TGTGCCACCAGCCGGGGACAGGGTATGGATACGCAGTATTTT.

Here the CDR3 reads CASSSLTTLSEAFF. The CDR3 coding sequence is TGTGCCAGCAGTTCCCTAACCACTCTCTCTGAAGCTTTCTTT. The chain recombines TRBV27 with TRBJ1-1; D is uncertain. This CDR3 has 14 residues. The germline V gene has CDR1 MNHEY and CDR2 SMNVEV (reference sequence). V dropped 4 bases and J dropped 6 bases, with 15 bases sitting between them.

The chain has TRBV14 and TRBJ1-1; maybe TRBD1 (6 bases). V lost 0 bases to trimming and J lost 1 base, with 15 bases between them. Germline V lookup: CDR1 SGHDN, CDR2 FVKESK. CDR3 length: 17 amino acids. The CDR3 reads CASSQDWGRIENTEAFF. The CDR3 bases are TGTGCCAGCAGCCAAGATTGGGGGCGGATTGAGAACACTGAAGCTTTCTTT. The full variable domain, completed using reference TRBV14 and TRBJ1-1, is EAGVTQFPSHSVIEKGQTVTLRCDPISGHDNLYWYRRVMGKEIKFLLHFVKESKQDESGMPNNRFLAERTGGTYSTLKVQPAELEDSGVYFCASSQDWGRIENTEAFFGQGTRLTVV.

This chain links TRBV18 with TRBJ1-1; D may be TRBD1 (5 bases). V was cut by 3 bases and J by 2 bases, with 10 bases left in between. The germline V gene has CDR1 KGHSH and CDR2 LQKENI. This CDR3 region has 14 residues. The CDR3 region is CASSPTDGNTEAFF. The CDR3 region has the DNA TGTGCCAGCTCACCGACAGATGGTAACACTGAAGCTTTCTTT.

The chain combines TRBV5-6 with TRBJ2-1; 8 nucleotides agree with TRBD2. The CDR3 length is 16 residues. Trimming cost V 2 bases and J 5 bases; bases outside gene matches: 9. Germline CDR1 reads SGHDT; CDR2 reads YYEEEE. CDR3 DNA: TGTGCCAGCAGCTTCTTCTCGGGCGGGAGGCACAATGAGCAGTTCTTC. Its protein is CASSFFSGGRHNEQFF.

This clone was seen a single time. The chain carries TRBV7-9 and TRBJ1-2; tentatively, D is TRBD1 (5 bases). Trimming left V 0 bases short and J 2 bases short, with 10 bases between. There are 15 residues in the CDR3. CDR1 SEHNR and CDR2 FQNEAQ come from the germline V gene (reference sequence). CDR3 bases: TGTGCCAGCAGCTTAGCCCAGGGCAGAAACTATGGCTACACCTTC. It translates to CASSLAQGRNYGYTF.

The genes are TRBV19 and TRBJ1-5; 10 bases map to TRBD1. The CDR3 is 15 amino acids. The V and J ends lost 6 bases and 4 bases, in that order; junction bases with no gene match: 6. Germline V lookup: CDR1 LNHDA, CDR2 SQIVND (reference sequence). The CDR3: CASSDRGLLNQPQHF. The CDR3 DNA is TGTGCCAGTAGCGACAGGGGGCTCCTTAATCAGCCCCAGCATTTT.

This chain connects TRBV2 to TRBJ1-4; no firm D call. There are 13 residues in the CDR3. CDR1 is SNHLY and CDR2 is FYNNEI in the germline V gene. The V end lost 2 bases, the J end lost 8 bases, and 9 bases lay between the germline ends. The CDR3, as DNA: TGTGCCAGCAGTGAACGGAGTTACGAAAAACTGTTTTTT. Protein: CASSERSYEKLFF.

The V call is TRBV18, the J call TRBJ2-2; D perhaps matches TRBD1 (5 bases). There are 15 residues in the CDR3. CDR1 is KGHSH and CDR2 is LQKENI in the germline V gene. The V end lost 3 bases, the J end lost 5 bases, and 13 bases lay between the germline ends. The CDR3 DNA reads TGTGCCAGCTCACCCCCAGGGCGGCGGACCGGGGAGCTGTTTTTT. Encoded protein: CASSPPGRRTGELFF.

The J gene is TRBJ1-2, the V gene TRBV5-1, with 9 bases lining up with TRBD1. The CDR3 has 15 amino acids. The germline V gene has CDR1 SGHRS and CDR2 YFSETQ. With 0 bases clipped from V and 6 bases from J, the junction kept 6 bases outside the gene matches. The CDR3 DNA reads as TGCGCCAGCAGCTTGGAAGGGACAGGGTACGATGGCTACACCTTC. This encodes CASSLEGTGYDGYTF. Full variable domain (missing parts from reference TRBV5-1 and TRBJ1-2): KAGVTQTPRYLIKTRGQQVTLSCSPISGHRSVSWYQQTPGQGLQFLFEYFSETQRNKGNFPGRFSGRQFSNSRSEMNVSTLELGDSALYLCASSLEGTGYDGYTFGSGTRLTVV.

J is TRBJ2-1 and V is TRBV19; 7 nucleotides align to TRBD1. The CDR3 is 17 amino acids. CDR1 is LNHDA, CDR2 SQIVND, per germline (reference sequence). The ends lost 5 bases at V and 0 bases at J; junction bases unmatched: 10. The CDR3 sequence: CASSLRQGRSSYNEQFF. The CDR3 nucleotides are TGTGCCAGTAGTCTCCGACAGGGCCGCAGCTCCTACAATGAGCAGTTCTTC. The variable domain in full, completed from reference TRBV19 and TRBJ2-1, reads DGGITQSPKYLFRKEGQNVTLSCEQNLNHDAMYWYRQDPGQGLRLIYYSQIVNDFQKGDIAEGYSVSREKKESFPLTVTSAQKNPTAFYLCASSLRQGRSSYNEQFFGPGTRLTVL.

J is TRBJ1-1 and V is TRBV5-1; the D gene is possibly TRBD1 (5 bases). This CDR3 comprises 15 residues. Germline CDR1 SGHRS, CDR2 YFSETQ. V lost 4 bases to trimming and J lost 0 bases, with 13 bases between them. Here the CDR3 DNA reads TGCGCCAGCAGCATCCAGACAGCCCTGAACACTGAAGCTTTCTTT. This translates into CASSIQTALNTEAFF.

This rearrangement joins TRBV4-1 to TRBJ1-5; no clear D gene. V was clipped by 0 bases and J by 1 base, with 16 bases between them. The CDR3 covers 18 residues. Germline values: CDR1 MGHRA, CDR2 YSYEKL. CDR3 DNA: TGCGCCAGCAGCCAAGAGCCCCCTCAAGCGGGGAGCAATCAGCCCCAGCATTTT. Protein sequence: CASSQEPPQAGSNQPQHF.

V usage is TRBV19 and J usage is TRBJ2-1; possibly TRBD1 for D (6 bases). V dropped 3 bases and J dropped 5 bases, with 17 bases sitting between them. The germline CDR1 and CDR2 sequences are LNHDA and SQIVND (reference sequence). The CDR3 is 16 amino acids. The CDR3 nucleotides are TGTGCCAGTAGTATGGCCGAGGCAGGGGTCAACAATGAGCAGTTCTTC. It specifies CASSMAEAGVNNEQFF.

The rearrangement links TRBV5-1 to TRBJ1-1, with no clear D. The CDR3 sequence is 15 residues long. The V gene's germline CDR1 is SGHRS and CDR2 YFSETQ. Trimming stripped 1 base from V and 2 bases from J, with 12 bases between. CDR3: CASSLSGGGNTEAFF. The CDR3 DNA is TGCGCCAGCAGCTTGTCGGGCGGAGGCAACACTGAAGCTTTCTTT.

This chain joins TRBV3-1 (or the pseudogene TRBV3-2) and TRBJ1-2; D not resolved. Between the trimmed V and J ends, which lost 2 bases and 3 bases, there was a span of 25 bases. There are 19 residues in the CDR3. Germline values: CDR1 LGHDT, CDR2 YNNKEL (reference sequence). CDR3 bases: TGTGCCAGCAGCCAAAGTTTCCCAAAGGTCGGAGAAGTCTACTATGGCTACACCTTC. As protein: CASSQSFPKVGEVYYGYTF.

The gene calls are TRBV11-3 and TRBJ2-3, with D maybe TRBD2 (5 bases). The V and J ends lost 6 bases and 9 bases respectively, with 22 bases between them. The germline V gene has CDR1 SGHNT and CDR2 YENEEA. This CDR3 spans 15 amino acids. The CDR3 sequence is CASSPSSWESSTQYF. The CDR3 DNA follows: TGTGCCAGCAGTCCCTCCTCCTGGGAGAGCTCGACGCAGTATTTT. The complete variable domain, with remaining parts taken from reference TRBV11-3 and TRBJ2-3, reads EAGVVQSPRYKIIEKKQPVAFWCNPISGHNTLYWYLQNLGQGPELLIRYENEEAVDDSQLPKDRFSAERLKGVDSTLKIQPAELGDSAVYLCASSPSSWESSTQYFGPGTRLTVL.

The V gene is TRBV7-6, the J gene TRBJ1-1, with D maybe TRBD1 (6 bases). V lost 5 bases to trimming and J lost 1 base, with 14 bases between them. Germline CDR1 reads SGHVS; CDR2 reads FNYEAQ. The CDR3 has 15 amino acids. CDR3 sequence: CASSPDRRRNTEAFF. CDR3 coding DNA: TGTGCCAGCAGCCCCGACAGGAGAAGGAACACTGAAGCTTTCTTT.

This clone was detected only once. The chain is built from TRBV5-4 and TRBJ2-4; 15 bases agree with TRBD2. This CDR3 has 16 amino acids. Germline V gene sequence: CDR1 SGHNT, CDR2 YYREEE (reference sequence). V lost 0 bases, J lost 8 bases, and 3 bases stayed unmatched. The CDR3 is CASSLGGLAGGDIQYF. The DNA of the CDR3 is TGTGCCAGCAGCTTGGGGGGACTAGCGGGAGGAGACATTCAGTACTTC.